What follows describes a single T cell receptor (beta chain). The antigen it recognizes is unknown. No base quality values were provided; no much bigger clone lies one nucleotide off. The label giving this sample's time point can be read as: peripheral blood 6 weeks after treatment start. The cohort included 29 patients with locally advanced or metastatic urothelial carcinoma who were treated at Memorial Sloan Kettering on a trial protocol. Peripheral blood mononuclear cells were collected pretreatment and during treatment, with between 1 and 8 total time points per patient. The Qiagen DNeasy Blood extraction kit was used to purify genomic DNA from total PBMCs and tumor samples. PBMCs were collected pretreatment and during treatment and were isolated and stored as previously described. The sample belongs to a study of PD-L1 blockade in urothelial cancer (dated by TCRdb to 2016 to 2017). For context, the study as a whole: Every patient began therapy around 2014 and was given atezolizumab 1,200 mg intravenously every 3 weeks. About 90% of the 29 patients were identified as males with urothelial cancer of bladder origin, and a prior smoking history was reported by 18 of 29 patients. An ECOG performance status of 0 or 1 was recorded for the patients, and 0 to 3 prior chemotherapy regimens had been received by the patients. Blood samples were analyzed at 3 weeks after treatment start (second dose) and at 6 weeks after treatment start. A median of approximately 140,000 T cells and 85,000 or so unique TCRs was obtained from blood samples, and a median clonality of approximately 0.08 was observed. Somatic, immune and clinical correlates of response to PD-L1 blockade with atezolizumab in urothelial cancer were the focus of an exploratory multi-omic analysis. TCR sequencing covered pretreatment tumor samples and matched, serially collected peripheral blood taken before and after atezolizumab treatment. Durable clinical benefit meant progression-free survival longer than 6 months, and TCR features were also tested against progression-free and overall survival. In the same patients, whole exome sequencing and RNA sequencing of pretreatment tumors were performed in addition to TCR sequencing. Nine patients achieved durable clinical benefit and approximately 20 did not. Twenty-nine patients had pretreatment blood TCR-seq, about 24 had at least one posttreatment blood collection, and about 24 had tumor TCR-seq.

On the study overall, not on this receptor specifically: Improved progression-free and overall survival was found to be associated with pretreatment peripheral blood TCR clonality below the median. Because of the small sample size (n ≈ 31) and the many exploratory analyses performed, the results are intended to be regarded as hypothesis-generating. Among patients with durable benefit, tumor-associated TCR clones showed greater expansion in peripheral blood 3 weeks after treatment started (n = 22, p = 0.022).

Synthetic TCR analog templates were spiked into each PCR to estimate absolute template abundance from read counts. TCRbeta CDR3 regions were amplified from genomic DNA with bias-controlled V and J gene primers using the immunoSEQ assay. Sequencing of rearranged TCRbeta segments was done at approximately 20X coverage. Per the source publication's procedure: Clustering was used to correct sequencing errors, and CDR3s were annotated against IMGT so that V, D and J genes could be assigned. Out-of-frame and stop-codon sequences were excluded, and only productive TCRbeta rearrangements were used in downstream analyses. To compute clonality, Shannon entropy was normalized by the log of the number of unique productive sequences and then subtracted from one. Fisher's exact test with Benjamini-Hochberg correction, using a cutoff of adjusted p below 0.01, was how clones that differed between time points or between blood and tumor were identified. The source is immuneACCESS, and TCRdb retained only in-frame sequences with V and J called. Part of the clones is not carried over; for the studies checked, unresolved V genes explain less than half of this, and the remainder is unexplained. V, J and clone size derive from that table, while D and trimming were established from the DNA sequence. The sample profile shows roughly 100,000 clones; approximately 82% of them were found once. The ten largest clones add up to under 8.5% of the sample.

The germline V gene encodes CDR1 SGHTA and CDR2 FQGNSA. From cysteine to phenylalanine, the CDR3 is 15 amino acids long. The read is trimmed to its CDR3 DNA, 45 bases read in frame from base 1. Trimming takes 2 bases from V and 2 bases from J, and the germline ends sit 11 bases apart. This clonotype was sampled from a man in his sixties or seventies with urothelial cancer. This material consisted of PBMCs, taken around atezolizumab (anti-PD-L1) treatment. The chain couples TRBV7-2 to TRBJ2-3; the D gene is perhaps TRBD2, from 6 matching bases. CDR3 loop: CASSLIGRNTDTQYF. The DNA reads as follows: TGTGCCAGCAGCTTAATCGGGAGAAACACAGATACGCAGTATTTT.